This T cell receptor beta chain is from a study of T cell responses to AZD1222 COVID-19 vaccine. Germline V gene lookup returns CDR1 SGHNT and CDR2 YYREEE (reference sequence). The V and J ends lost 4 bases and 2 bases respectively, with 15 bases between them. The CDR3 consists of 15 residues. The assay was immunoSEQ multiplex PCR, and TCRdb's table has in-frame clones only and misses some. In the table there are 80,000 to 100,000 clones, roughly 86% of which are singletons. General observations from the study: There were mostly white British donors and more females than males, and clonal diversity was possibly underestimated. None of the repertoires were sampled until the peak T cell response had passed.

Regarding this clone: The antigen is unknown.

The chain links TRBV5-4 to TRBJ1-2, with D tentatively TRBD1 (5 bases). The starting material was peripheral blood, obtained 28 days after the second AZD1222 dose. The sequence was obtained from an adult who received the AZD1222 COVID-19 vaccine. CDR3 amino acids: CASSPDQGTNYGYTF. The CDR3 bases are TGTGCCAGCAGCCCGGACCAGGGTACCAACTATGGCTACACCTTC.